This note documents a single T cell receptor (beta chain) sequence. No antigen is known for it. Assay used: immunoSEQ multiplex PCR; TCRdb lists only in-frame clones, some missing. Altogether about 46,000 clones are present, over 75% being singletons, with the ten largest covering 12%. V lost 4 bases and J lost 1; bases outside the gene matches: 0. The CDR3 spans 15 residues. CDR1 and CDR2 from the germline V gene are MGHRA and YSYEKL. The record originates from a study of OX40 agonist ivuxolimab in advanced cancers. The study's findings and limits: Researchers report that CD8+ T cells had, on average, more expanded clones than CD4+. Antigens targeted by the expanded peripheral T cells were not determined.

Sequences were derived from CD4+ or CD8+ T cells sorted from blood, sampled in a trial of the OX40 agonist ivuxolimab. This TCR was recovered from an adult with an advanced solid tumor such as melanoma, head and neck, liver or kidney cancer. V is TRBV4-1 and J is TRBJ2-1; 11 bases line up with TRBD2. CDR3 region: CASSRTSGSYNEQFF. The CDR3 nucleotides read TGCGCCAGCAGCCGGACTAGCGGGTCCTACAATGAGCAGTTCTTC.